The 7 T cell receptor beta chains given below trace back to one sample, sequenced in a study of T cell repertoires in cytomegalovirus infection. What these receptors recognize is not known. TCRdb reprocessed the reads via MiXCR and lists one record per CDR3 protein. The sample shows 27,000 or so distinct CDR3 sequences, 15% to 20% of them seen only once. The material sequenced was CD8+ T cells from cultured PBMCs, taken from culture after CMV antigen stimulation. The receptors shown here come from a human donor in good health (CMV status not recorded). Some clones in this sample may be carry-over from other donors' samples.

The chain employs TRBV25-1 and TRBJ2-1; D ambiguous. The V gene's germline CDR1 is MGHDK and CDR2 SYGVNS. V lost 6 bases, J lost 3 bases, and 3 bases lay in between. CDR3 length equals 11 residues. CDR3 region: CASSFYNEQFF. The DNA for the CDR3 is TGTGCCAGCAGCTTCTACAATGAGCAGTTCTTC.

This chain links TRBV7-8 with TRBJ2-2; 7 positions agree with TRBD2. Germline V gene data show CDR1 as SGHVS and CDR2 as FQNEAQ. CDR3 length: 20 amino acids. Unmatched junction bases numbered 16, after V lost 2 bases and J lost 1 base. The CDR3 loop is CASSLSTLSPTSLNTGELFF. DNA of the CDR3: TGTGCCAGCAGCTTATCTACCCTCTCCCCGACTAGCTTGAACACCGGGGAGCTGTTTTTT.

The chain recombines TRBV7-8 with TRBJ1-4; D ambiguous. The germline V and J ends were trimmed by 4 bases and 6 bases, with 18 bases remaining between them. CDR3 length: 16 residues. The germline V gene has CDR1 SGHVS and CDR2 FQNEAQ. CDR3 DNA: TGTGCCAGCAGCTCCCCCGGCCCCAGGACGGATGAAAAACTGTTTTTT. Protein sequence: CASSSPGPRTDEKLFF.

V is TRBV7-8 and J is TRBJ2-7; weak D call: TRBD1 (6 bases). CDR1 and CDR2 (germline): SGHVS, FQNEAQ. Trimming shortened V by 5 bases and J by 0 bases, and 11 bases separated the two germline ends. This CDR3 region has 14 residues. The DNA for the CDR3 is TGTGCCAGCAGCCGCAGGGGAAGCTCCTACGAGCAGTACTTC. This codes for CASSRRGSSYEQYF.

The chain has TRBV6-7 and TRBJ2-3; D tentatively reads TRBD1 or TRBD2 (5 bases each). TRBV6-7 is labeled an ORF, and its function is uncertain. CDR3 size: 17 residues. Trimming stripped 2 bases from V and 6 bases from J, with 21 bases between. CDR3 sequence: CASSYRMGRKVSDTQYF. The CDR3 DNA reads TGTGCCAGCAGTTACAGGATGGGACGCAAGGTATCGGATACGCAGTATTTT.

CDR3 residues: CASRDNPYEQYF. The CDR3 DNA sequence: TGTGCCAGCAGGGACAACCCCTACGAGCAGTACTTC. The rearrangement links TRBV27 to TRBJ2-7; TRBD1 is a possible D gene (5 bases). Germline V gene sequence: CDR1 MNHEY, CDR2 SMNVEV (reference sequence). Trimming cost V 6 bases and J 2 bases, with 8 bases left between them. CDR3 length: 12 residues.

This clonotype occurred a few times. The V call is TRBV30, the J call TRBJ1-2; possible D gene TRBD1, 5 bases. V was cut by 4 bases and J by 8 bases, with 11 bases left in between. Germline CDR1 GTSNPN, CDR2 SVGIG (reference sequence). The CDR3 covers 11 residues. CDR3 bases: TGTGCCTGGAATTCAGGGTCCGGCTACACCTTC. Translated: CAWNSGSGYTF.